This is a list of T cell receptor beta chains from one sample in a study of blood T cell repertoires in COVID-19. The table came from immunoSEQ multiplex PCR; TCRdb's copy has only in-frame clones and leaves some out. The sample shows some 200,000 clones, approximately 83% of them seen only once. Source material: peripheral blood. All receptors come from a woman under 40 with COVID-19, enrolled during active disease. Each CDR3 is given with its conserved first and last residue. Each record gives: V gene, CDR3 length, J gene, CDR3 protein.

>TRBV7-9|12|TRBJ2-7
CASSLDGVEQYF
>TRBV5-6|18|TRBJ1-4
CASSSGTGGLITNEKLFF
>TRBV6-5|11|TRBJ2-7
CASSSLYEQYF
>TRBV5-4|16|TRBJ1-2
CASSLVPGTGGTSDTF
>TRBV6-7|14|TRBJ1-2
CASSYSGTDYGYTF
>TRBV27|14|TRBJ2-2
CASTRSSGDWELFF
>TRBV3-1/TRBV3-2|14|TRBJ2-1
CASSPSGELGEQFF
>TRBV3-1/TRBV3-2|14|TRBJ2-7
CASSFGTSPYEQYF
>TRBV5-1|15|TRBJ1-2
CASSLGHGTDYGYTF
>TRBV27|15|TRBJ1-4
CASSPLQATNEKLFF
>TRBV7-2|13|TRBJ2-7
CASSLGTPYEQYF
>TRBV11-3|12|TRBJ2-5
CASSEQGETQYF
>TRBV7-2|13|TRBJ2-7
CASSTDRTYEQYF
>TRBV5-4|16|TRBJ2-3
CASSLVAGASTDTQYF
>TRBV7-2|14|TRBJ2-7
CASSPASGNYEQYF
>TRBV28|14|TRBJ1-2
CASSTGQGTGGYTF
>TRBV7-3|13|TRBJ2-5
CASSASRGETQYF
>TRBV7-2|15|TRBJ2-1
CASSPFGQGGDEQFF
>TRBV5-1|14|TRBJ2-7
CASSSQGRNYEQYF
>TRBV12-3/TRBV12-4|13|TRBJ1-3
CASSFWVRDTIYF
>TRBV11-2|17|TRBJ2-2
CASSPLLAGNNTGELFF
>TRBV7-2|11|TRBJ2-7
CASSVNYEQYF
>TRBV7-2|16|TRBJ2-3
CASSLVSGQLTDTQYF